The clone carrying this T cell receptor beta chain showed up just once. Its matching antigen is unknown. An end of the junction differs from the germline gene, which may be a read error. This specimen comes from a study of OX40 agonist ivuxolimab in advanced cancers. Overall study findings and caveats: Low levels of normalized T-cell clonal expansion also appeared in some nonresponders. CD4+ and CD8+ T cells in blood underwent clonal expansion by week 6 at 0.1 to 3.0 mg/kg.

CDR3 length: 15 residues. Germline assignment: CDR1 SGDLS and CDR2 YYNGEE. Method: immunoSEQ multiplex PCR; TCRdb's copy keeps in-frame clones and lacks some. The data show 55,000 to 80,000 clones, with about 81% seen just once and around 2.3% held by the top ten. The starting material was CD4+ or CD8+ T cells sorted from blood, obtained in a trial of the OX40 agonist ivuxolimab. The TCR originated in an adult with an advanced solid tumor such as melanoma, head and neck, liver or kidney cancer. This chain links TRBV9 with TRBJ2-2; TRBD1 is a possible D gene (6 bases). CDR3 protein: CASRVGGNEAGELFF. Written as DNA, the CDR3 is TGTGCCAGCAGAGTAGGGGGTAATGAGGCCGGGGAGCTGTTTTTT.